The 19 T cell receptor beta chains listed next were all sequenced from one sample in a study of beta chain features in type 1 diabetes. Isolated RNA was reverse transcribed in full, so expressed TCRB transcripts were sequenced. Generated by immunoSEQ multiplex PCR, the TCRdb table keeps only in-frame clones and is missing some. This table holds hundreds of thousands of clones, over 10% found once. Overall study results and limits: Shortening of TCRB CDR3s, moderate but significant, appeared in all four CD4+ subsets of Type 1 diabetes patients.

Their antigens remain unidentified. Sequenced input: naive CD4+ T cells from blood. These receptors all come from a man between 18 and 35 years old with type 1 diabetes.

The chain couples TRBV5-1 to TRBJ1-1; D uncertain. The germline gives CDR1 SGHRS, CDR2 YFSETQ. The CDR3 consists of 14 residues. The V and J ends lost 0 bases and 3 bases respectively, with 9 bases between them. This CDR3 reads CASSLGVGDTEAFF. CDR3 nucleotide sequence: TGCGCCAGCAGCTTGGGCGTCGGTGACACTGAAGCTTTCTTT.

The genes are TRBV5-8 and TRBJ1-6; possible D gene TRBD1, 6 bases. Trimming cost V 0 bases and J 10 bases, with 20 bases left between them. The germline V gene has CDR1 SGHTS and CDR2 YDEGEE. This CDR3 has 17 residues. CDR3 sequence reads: CASSLERLQGPESPLHF. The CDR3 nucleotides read TGTGCCAGCAGCTTGGAGCGGCTACAGGGTCCTGAATCACCCCTCCACTTT.

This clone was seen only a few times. The CDR3 coding sequence is TGCAGCGCTGACAGATTCTATGGCTACACCTTC. Residues: CSADRFYGYTF. This sequence joins TRBV29-1 and TRBJ1-2; a weak D match, TRBD1 (5 bases). CDR1 and CDR2 from the germline V gene are SQVTM and ANQGSEA. The CDR3 runs to 11 residues. The ends were cut back, 7 bases at V and 4 bases at J, with 10 bases in the middle.

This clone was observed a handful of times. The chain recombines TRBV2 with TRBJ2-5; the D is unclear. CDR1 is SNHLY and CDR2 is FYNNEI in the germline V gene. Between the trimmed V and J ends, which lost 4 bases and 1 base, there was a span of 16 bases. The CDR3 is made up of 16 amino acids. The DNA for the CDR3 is TGTGCCAGCAGTGTTCCTTGGATTTTCGGCCAAGAGACCCAGTACTTC. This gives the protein CASSVPWIFGQETQYF.

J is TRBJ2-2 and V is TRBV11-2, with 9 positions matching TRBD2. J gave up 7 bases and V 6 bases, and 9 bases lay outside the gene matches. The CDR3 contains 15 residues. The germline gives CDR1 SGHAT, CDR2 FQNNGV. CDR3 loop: CASRYPSGVGGELFF. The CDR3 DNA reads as TGTGCCAGCAGATACCCTAGCGGGGTTGGCGGGGAGCTGTTTTTT.

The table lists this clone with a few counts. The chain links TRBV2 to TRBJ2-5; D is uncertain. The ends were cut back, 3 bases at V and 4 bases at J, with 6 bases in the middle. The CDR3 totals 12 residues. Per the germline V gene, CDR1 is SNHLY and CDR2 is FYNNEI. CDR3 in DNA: TGTGCCAGCAGTGATTACCGAGAGACCCAGTACTTC. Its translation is CASSDYRETQYF.

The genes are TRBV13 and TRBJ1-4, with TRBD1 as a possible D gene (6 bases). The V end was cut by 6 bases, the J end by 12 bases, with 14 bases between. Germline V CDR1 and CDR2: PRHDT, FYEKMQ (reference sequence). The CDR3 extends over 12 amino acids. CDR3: CASSPVEGELFF. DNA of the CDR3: TGTGCCAGCAGTCCGGTGGAGGGGGAACTGTTTTTT.

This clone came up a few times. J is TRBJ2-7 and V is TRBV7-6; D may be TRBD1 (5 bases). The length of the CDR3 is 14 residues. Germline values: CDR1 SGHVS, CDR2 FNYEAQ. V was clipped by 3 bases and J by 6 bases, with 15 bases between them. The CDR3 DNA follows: TGTGCCAGCAGCTTGGACACGGCTAGGGGCGAGCAGTACTTC. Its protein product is CASSLDTARGEQYF.

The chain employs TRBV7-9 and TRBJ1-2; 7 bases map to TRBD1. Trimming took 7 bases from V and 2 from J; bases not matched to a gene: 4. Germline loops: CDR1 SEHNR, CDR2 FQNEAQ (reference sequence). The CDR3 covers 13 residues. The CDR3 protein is CASTQGQNYGYTF. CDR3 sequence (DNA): TGTGCCAGCACCCAGGGACAGAACTATGGCTACACCTTC.

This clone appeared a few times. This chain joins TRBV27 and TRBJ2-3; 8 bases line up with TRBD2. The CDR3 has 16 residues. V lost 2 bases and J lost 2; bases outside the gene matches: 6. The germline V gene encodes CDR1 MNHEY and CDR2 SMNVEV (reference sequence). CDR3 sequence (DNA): TGTGCCAGCAGTTTAAAGCCTAGCGGGTACACAGATACGCAGTATTTT. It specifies CASSLKPSGYTDTQYF.

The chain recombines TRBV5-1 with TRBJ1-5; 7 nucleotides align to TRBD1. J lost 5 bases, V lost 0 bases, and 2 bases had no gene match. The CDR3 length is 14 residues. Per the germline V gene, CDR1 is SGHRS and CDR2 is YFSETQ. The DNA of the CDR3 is TGCGCCAGCAGCTTGGATACAGGGGATCAGCCCCAGCATTTT. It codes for CASSLDTGDQPQHF.

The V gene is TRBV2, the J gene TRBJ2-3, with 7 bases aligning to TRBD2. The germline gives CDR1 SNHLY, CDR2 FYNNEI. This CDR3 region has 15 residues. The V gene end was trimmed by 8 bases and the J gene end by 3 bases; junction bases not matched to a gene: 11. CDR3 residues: CASRENQGGTDTQYF. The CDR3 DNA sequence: TGTGCCAGCCGAGAAAATCAGGGAGGGACAGATACGCAGTATTTT. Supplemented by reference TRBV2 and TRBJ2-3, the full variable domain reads EPEVTQTPSHQVTQMGQEVILRCVPISNHLYFYWYRQILGQKVEFLVSFYNNEISEKSEIFDDQFSVERPDGSNFTLKIRSTKLEDSAMYFCASRENQGGTDTQYFGPGTRLTVL.

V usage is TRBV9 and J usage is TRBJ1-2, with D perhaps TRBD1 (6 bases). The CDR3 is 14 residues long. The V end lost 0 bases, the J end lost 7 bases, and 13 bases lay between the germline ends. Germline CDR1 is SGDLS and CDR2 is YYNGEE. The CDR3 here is CASSVGSTGLGYTF. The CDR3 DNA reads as TGTGCCAGCAGCGTAGGATCCACAGGGCTTGGCTACACCTTC.

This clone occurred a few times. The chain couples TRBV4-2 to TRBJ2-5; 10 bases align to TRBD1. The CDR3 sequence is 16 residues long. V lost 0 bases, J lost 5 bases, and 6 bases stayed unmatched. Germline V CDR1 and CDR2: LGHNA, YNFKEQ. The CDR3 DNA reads TGTGCCAGCAGCCAAGACCTGACAGGGGGCACGGAGACCCAGTACTTC. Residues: CASSQDLTGGTETQYF.

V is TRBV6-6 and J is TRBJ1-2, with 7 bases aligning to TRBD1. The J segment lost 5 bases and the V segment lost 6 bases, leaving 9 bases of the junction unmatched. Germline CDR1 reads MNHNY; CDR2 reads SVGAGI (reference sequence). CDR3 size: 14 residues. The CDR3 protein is CASSAEGAGYGYTF. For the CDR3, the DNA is TGTGCCAGCAGCGCTGAGGGGGCGGGTTATGGCTACACCTTC.

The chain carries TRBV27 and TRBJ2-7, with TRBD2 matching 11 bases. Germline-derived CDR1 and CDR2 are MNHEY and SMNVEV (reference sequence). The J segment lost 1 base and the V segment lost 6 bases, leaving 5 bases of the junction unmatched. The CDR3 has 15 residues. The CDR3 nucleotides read TGTGCCAGCAGAATCGGACTAGCGGGTTCCTACGAGCAGTACTTC. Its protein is CASRIGLAGSYEQYF.

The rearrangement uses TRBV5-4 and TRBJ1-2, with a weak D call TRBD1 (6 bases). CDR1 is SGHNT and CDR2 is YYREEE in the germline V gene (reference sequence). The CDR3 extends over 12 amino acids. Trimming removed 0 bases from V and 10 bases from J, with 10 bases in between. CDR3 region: CASSLDREYYTF. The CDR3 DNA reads TGTGCCAGCAGCTTGGACAGGGAGTACTACACCTTC.

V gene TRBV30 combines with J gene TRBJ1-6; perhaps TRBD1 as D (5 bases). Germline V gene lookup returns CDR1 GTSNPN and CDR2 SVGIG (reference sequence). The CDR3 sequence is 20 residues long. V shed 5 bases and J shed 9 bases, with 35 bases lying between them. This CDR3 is CAWENRRGTHSSDLGSPLHF. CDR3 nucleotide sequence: TGTGCCTGGGAAAATCGCCGCGGGACCCATTCTTCGGATTTGGGTTCACCCCTCCACTTT. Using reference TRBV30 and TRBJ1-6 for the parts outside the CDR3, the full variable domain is SQTIHQWPATLVQPVGSPLSLECTVEGTSNPNLYWYRQAAGRGLQLLFYSVGIGQISSEVPQNLSASRPQDRQFILSSKKLLLSDSGFYLCAWENRRGTHSSDLGSPLHFGNGTRLTVT.

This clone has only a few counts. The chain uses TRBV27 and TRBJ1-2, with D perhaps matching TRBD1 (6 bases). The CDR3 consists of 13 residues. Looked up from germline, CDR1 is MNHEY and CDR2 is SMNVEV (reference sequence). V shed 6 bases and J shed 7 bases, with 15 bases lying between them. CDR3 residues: CASRGLQGLGYTF. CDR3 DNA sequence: TGTGCCAGCAGGGGGTTACAGGGACTTGGCTACACCTTC.